The source of this T cell receptor (beta chain) is a study of vaccination and CD4 T cells after COVID-19. V was shortened by 3 bases and J by 2 bases, with 10 bases between the two germline ends. The germline V gene encodes CDR1 SGHVS and CDR2 FNYEAQ. The CDR3 extends over 15 amino acids. Sequencing of the DNA from cultured CD4+ T cells was carried out with the Oncomine TCR Beta short-read assay. Using its own MiXCR run on the PCR reads, TCRdb lists one record per CDR3 protein. This sample carries some 11,000 distinct CDR3 sequences, 65% to 75% of them seen once, and the ten largest clones take 10%. Concerning this clonotype itself: Its antigen is unidentified.

Noted treatment: roughly nine-day PBMC culture with coronavirus spike peptide pools or control peptides (ViraFEST assay). With fresh IL-2 medium, half the medium was replaced on days 3 and 7. This chain links TRBV7-6 with TRBJ2-2; D call uncertain. The clonotype comes from a human donor who had recovered from COVID-19. Sequencing was done on a sample of CD4+ T cells from blood, cultured in vitro. The CDR3 loop is CASSLIGFNTGELFF. DNA of the CDR3: TGTGCCAGCAGCTTGATCGGTTTTAACACCGGGGAGCTGTTTTTT.